Listed here are 28 T cell receptor beta chains from one sample, sequenced in a study of blood T cell repertoires in COVID-19. Method: immunoSEQ multiplex PCR; TCRdb's copy keeps in-frame clones and lacks some. The sample consists of roughly 200,000 clones, 75% to 90% of them appearing once. The source material was PBMCs or T cells enriched from blood (not recorded which). The receptors derive from a man in his forties who had recovered from COVID-19.

J is TRBJ2-2 and V is TRBV6-5; TRBD1 agrees at 10 bases. V dropped 6 bases and J dropped 5; count of bases not matched to a gene: 6. Looked up from germline, CDR1 is MNHEY and CDR2 is SVGAGI. The CDR3 is 15 residues long. CDR3 DNA: TGTGCCAGCAGGACAGGGGGCGCGAGAACCGGGGAGCTGTTTTTT. Its translation is CASRTGGARTGELFF.

The rearrangement joins TRBV28 to TRBJ2-1; D remains unclear. Germline V lookup: CDR1 MDHEN, CDR2 SYDVKM. The CDR3 runs 12 residues. V dropped 1 base and J dropped 10 bases, with 8 bases sitting between them. This CDR3 reads CASSLLQTEQFF. CDR3 DNA: TGTGCCAGCAGTTTATTACAGACCGAGCAGTTCTTC.

This clone was observed a single time. The rearrangement uses TRBV6-5 and TRBJ2-7; 9 nucleotides match TRBD1. This CDR3 spans 15 amino acids. V shed 7 bases and J 2 bases; nucleotides not matched to a gene: 9. Germline loops: CDR1 MNHEY, CDR2 SVGAGI. The CDR3 loop reads CASKKAGTGTYEQYF. The CDR3 DNA follows: TGTGCCAGCAAAAAGGCGGGGACAGGGACCTACGAGCAGTACTTC.

This sequence joins TRBV11-3 and TRBJ2-7; 9 nucleotides align to TRBD2. In germline, CDR1 is SGHNT, CDR2 YENEEA. The CDR3 totals 15 residues. With 1 base clipped from V and 7 bases from J, the junction kept 8 bases outside the gene matches. For the CDR3, the DNA is TGTGCCAGCAGCTTAGTGCGCGGGGGGGCCGGGGAGCAGTACTTC. This gives the protein CASSLVRGGAGEQYF.

This chain links TRBV11-2 with TRBJ2-3, with 8 bases matching TRBD1. The V segment lost 9 bases and the J segment 5 bases; nucleotides outside the gene matches: 1. The V gene's germline CDR1 is SGHAT and CDR2 FQNNGV. This CDR3 has 11 amino acids. The CDR3 region has the DNA TGTGCCAGTGGACAGGGAGATACGCAGTATTTT. This codes for CASGQGDTQYF.

The chain couples TRBV9 to TRBJ2-7, with 7 bases matching TRBD1. The germline CDR1 and CDR2 sequences are SGDLS and YYNGEE. The V gene end was trimmed by 0 bases and the J gene end by 1 base; junction bases not matched to a gene: 4. The CDR3 runs 15 residues. The CDR3 region is CASSVDVQGSYEQYF. The CDR3 coding sequence is TGTGCCAGCAGCGTAGATGTACAGGGGTCCTACGAGCAGTACTTC.

This sequence joins TRBV5-1 and TRBJ2-1, with D possibly matching TRBD2 (5 bases). Germline CDR1 is SGHRS and CDR2 is YFSETQ. Trimming removed 4 bases from V and 7 bases from J, with 9 bases in between. The CDR3 totals 12 residues. CDR3 in DNA: TGCGCCAGCAGCACTAGAGGTAATGAGCAGTTCTTC. Its protein product is CASSTRGNEQFF.

CDR3 in DNA: TGTGCCAGCAGTTGGAGCCATACCTACGAGCAGTACTTC. Amino acid sequence: CASSWSHTYEQYF. The V gene is TRBV28, the J gene TRBJ2-7; D is undetermined. Germline CDR1 is MDHEN and CDR2 is SYDVKM. Trimming removed 4 bases at V and 2 bases at J, with 9 bases between. The CDR3 consists of 13 residues.

The rearrangement joins TRBV7-3 to TRBJ2-5; the match to TRBD1 covers 8 bases. The germline CDR1 and CDR2 sequences are SGHTA and FQGTGA. The CDR3 spans 16 residues. The V segment lost 1 base and the J segment 5 bases; nucleotides outside the gene matches: 9. CDR3 DNA: TGTGCCAGCAGCTTAAGGGGCAGGGGGCTGGGGGAGACCCAGTACTTC. Translating gives CASSLRGRGLGETQYF. Full variable domain (missing parts from reference TRBV7-3 and TRBJ2-5): GAGVSQTPSNKVTEKGKYVELRCDPISGHTALYWYRQSLGQGPEFLIYFQGTGAADDSGLPNDRFFAVRPEGSVSTLKIQRTERGDSAVYLCASSLRGRGLGETQYFGPGTRLLVL.

V is TRBV5-1 and J is TRBJ2-7; TRBD2 agrees at 9 bases. The CDR3 runs to 13 residues. Germline V lookup: CDR1 SGHRS, CDR2 YFSETQ. With V trimmed by 6 bases and J by 5 bases, 6 bases remained unmatched. The CDR3 sequence: CASTVAGVHEQYF. In DNA, the CDR3 is TGCGCCAGCACAGTAGCGGGAGTCCACGAGCAGTACTTC.

This clone came up once. CDR3 region: CASRQGAQSYGYTF. CDR3 nucleotides: TGTGCCAGCAGGCAGGGGGCGCAGAGCTATGGCTACACCTTC. The rearrangement joins TRBV28 to TRBJ1-2, with 8 bases fitting TRBD1. J gave up 4 bases and V 6 bases, and 7 bases lay outside the gene matches. CDR3 length: 14 amino acids. The germline V gene has CDR1 MDHEN and CDR2 SYDVKM.

The gene calls are TRBV5-4 and TRBJ1-2, with TRBD1 matching 8 bases. CDR3 length: 13 residues. Per germline, CDR1 SGHNT and CDR2 YYREEE (reference sequence). With V trimmed by 3 bases and J by 8 bases, 6 bases remained unmatched. The CDR3 spells CASSSLDRDGYTF. The DNA of the CDR3 is TGTGCCAGCAGCTCGTTGGACAGGGACGGCTACACCTTC.

This chain links TRBV9 with TRBJ1-1; D remains unclear. Germline V gene lookup returns CDR1 SGDLS and CDR2 YYNGEE. Trimming shortened V by 0 bases and J by 6 bases, and 12 bases separated the two germline ends. The CDR3 sequence is 14 residues long. DNA of the CDR3: TGTGCCAGCAGCGTAGAGGTTCGAGGATCTGAAGCTTTCTTT. This codes for CASSVEVRGSEAFF.

This chain joins TRBV5-1 and TRBJ1-2, with 10 positions matching TRBD1. V shed 3 bases and J 7 bases; nucleotides not matched to a gene: 6. CDR3 length: 14 residues. Germline assignment: CDR1 SGHRS and CDR2 YFSETQ. The CDR3: CASSSGTGVGGYTF. CDR3 nucleotides: TGCGCCAGCAGCTCCGGGACAGGGGTAGGTGGCTACACCTTC.

The V gene is TRBV28, the J gene TRBJ1-2; D gene uncertain. V dropped 7 bases and J dropped 1 base, with 13 bases sitting between them. The V gene's germline CDR1 is MDHEN and CDR2 SYDVKM. CDR3 length equals 14 residues. The DNA for the CDR3 is TGTGCCAGCACCGAGGAGGAGAATAACTATGGCTACACCTTC. Protein: CASTEEENNYGYTF.

The CDR3 DNA is TGTGCCAGCTCACCGGTCCCCGGAGGGACGCAAGGGAGAACTGAAGCTTTCTTT. It is translated as CASSPVPGGTQGRTEAFF. The genes are TRBV18 and TRBJ1-1, with D possibly TRBD1 on 5 matching bases. V was trimmed by 3 bases and J by 5 bases, leaving 25 bases between them. The CDR3 runs 18 residues. The germline V gene has CDR1 KGHSH and CDR2 LQKENI.

This chain uses TRBV28 with TRBJ2-1; tentative D call: TRBD2 (5 bases). V lost 5 bases to trimming and J lost 6 bases, with 20 bases between them. The V gene's germline CDR1 is MDHEN and CDR2 SYDVKM. The CDR3 is made up of 16 amino acids. The CDR3 DNA sequence: TGTGCCAGCAGTCGATCGGGTATCGCCCGGGGCAATGAGCAGTTCTTC. Translated: CASSRSGIARGNEQFF.

V gene TRBV19 combines with J gene TRBJ1-1; 8 nucleotides align to TRBD1. There are 19 residues in the CDR3. With 4 bases clipped from V and 0 bases from J, the junction kept 16 bases outside the gene matches. Germline V lookup: CDR1 LNHDA, CDR2 SQIVND (reference sequence). The CDR3 region is CASSRFTGTGVSLNTEAFF. DNA of the CDR3: TGTGCCAGTAGTAGATTCACCGGGACAGGAGTTTCCCTGAACACTGAAGCTTTCTTT.

This chain connects TRBV9 to TRBJ2-1; 16 bases are shared with TRBD2. CDR1 is SGDLS, CDR2 YYNGEE, per germline. J gave up 9 bases and V 0 bases, and 18 bases lay outside the gene matches. The CDR3 loop spans 21 amino acids. CDR3 amino acids: CASSVGPKLTGLAGGPGEQFF. CDR3 coding DNA: TGTGCCAGCAGCGTAGGACCCAAACTTACGGGACTAGCGGGGGGGCCTGGTGAGCAGTTCTTC.

The chain links TRBV3-1 (or the pseudogene TRBV3-2) to TRBJ1-2; 9 bases are a match to TRBD1. Germline CDR1 and CDR2: LGHDT and YNNKEL (reference sequence). The CDR3 consists of 15 residues. Unmatched junction bases numbered 5, after V lost 4 bases and J lost 2 bases. DNA for the CDR3: TGTGCCAGCAGCCCACGGACAGGGGAAAACTATGGCTACACCTTC. Translated: CASSPRTGENYGYTF.

V usage is TRBV10-2 and J usage is TRBJ1-4; the D gene is possibly TRBD1 (5 bases). This CDR3 comprises 16 residues. CDR1 and CDR2 (germline): WSHSY, SAAADI. Trimming pared 4 bases from V and 6 bases from J, leaving 18 bases between. CDR3 region: CASSVGGGASDEKLFF. In DNA, the CDR3 is TGCGCCAGCAGTGTCGGGGGAGGGGCATCCGATGAAAAACTGTTTTTT.

In this sample, this clone turned up a few times. V usage is TRBV4-1 and J usage is TRBJ1-3; D uncertain. CDR3 length: 18 amino acids. V lost 0 bases and J 0 bases, leaving 15 bases between the germline ends. Per germline, CDR1 MGHRA and CDR2 YSYEKL. The CDR3: CASSQDGEALLSGNTIYF. The CDR3 region has the DNA TGCGCCAGCAGCCAAGATGGGGAGGCATTGCTCTCTGGAAACACCATATATTTT.

The J gene is TRBJ1-6, the V gene TRBV30; no reliable D call. With 1 base removed from V and 9 bases from J, the gap between germline ends came to 10 bases. The CDR3 covers 13 residues. The germline gives CDR1 GTSNPN, CDR2 SVGIG (reference sequence). CDR3 DNA: TGTGCCTGGAGTGCCGAATTTAGTTCACCCCTCCACTTT. Protein product: CAWSAEFSSPLHF.

The sample holds many counts of this clone. The chain uses TRBV5-4 and TRBJ2-5; 7 bases line up with TRBD2. The CDR3 loop spans 14 amino acids. Germline V CDR1 and CDR2: SGHNT, YYREEE (reference sequence). Germline trimming cut 0 bases from V and 5 bases from J; bases unmatched to any gene: 4. The CDR3 sequence is CASSLEGTKETQYF. CDR3 coding DNA: TGTGCCAGCAGCTTGGAAGGGACTAAGGAGACCCAGTACTTC.

V gene TRBV7-9 combines with J gene TRBJ1-4; 8 bases align to TRBD1. The V segment lost 3 bases and the J segment 4 bases; nucleotides outside the gene matches: 4. The CDR3 runs to 15 residues. CDR1 SEHNR and CDR2 FQNEAQ come from the germline V gene (reference sequence). The CDR3 sequence is CASSFRGQNNEKLFF. CDR3 nucleotides: TGTGCCAGCAGCTTCAGGGGGCAGAATAATGAAAAACTGTTTTTT.

V and J are TRBV2 and TRBJ1-4, with D maybe TRBD1 (5 bases). The CDR3 totals 13 residues. V lost 11 bases to trimming and J lost 0 bases, with 10 bases between them. From germline, CDR1 is SNHLY and CDR2 FYNNEI. CDR3: CAGQTATNEKLFF. Here the CDR3 DNA reads TGTGCCGGCCAGACAGCAACTAATGAAAAACTGTTTTTT. The full variable domain, completed using reference TRBV2 and TRBJ1-4, is EPEVTQTPSHQVTQMGQEVILRCVPISNHLYFYWYRQILGQKVEFLVSFYNNEISEKSEIFDDQFSVERPDGSNFTLKIRSTKLEDSAMYFCAGQTATNEKLFFGSGTQLSVL.

J is TRBJ1-6 and V is TRBV7-2, with TRBD1 matching 9 bases. Per germline, CDR1 SGHTA and CDR2 FQGNSA. The CDR3 runs 17 residues. Losses at the gene ends were 5 bases for V and 0 bases for J; bases not matched to a gene: 5. For the CDR3, the DNA is TGTGCCAGCAGCCCTGGGACAGGGAGCTCCTATAATTCACCCCTCCACTTT. Its translation: CASSPGTGSSYNSPLHF.

The CDR3 reads CASSHISATPSQETQYF. The CDR3 DNA reads as TGTGCCAGCAGCCATATCTCCGCCACTCCTAGCCAAGAGACCCAGTACTTC. The V gene is TRBV5-5, the J gene TRBJ2-5; D remains unclear. Trimming took 4 bases from V and 1 from J, leaving 20 bases between them. The CDR3 covers 17 residues. Germline V CDR1 and CDR2: SGHKS, YYEKEE (reference sequence).